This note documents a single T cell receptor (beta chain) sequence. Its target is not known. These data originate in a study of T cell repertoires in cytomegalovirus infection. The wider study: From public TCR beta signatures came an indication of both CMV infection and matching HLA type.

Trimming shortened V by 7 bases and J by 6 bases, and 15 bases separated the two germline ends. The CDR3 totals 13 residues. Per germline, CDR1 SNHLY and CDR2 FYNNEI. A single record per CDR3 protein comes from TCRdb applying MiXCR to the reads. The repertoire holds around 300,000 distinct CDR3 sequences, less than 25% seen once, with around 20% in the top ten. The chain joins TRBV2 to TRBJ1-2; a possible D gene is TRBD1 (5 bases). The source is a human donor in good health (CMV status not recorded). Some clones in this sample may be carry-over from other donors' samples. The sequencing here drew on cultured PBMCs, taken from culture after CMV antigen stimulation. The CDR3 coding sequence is TGTGCCAGCACCCCCGGGGACTTCCATGGCTACACCTTC. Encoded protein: CASTPGDFHGYTF.